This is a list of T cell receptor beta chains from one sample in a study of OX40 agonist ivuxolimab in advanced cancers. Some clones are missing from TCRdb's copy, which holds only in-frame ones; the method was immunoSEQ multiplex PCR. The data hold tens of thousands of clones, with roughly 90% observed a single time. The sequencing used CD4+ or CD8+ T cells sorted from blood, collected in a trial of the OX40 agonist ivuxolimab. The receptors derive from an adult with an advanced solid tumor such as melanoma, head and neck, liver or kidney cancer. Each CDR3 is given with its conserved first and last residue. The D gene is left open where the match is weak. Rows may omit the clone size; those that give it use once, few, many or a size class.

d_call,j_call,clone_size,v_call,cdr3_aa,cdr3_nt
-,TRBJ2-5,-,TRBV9,CASSVGGASETQYF,TGTGCCAGCAGCGTAGGGGGGGCGTCGGAGACCCAGTACTTC
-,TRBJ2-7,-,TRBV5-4,CASSLERFEQYF,TGTGCCAGCAGCTTGGAGCGTTTCGAGCAGTACTTC
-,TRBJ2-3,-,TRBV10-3,CAISSPQQGTDTQYF,TGTGCCATCAGTAGCCCTCAACAGGGCACAGATACGCAGTATTTT
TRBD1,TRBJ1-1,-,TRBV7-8,CASSLTGGPLVGEAFF,TGTGCCAGCAGCTTGACAGGGGGTCCCCTCGTCGGTGAAGCTTTCTTT
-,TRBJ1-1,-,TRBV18,CASSPMGGNTEAFF,TGTGCCAGCTCACCGATGGGAGGGAACACTGAAGCTTTCTTT
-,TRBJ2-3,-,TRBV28,CASVATSTDTQYF,TGTGCCAGCGTTGCAACTAGCACAGATACGCAGTATTTT
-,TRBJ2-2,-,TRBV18,CASSPPSSRVEGSGELFF,TGTGCCAGCTCACCACCGTCGTCCCGGGTTGAAGGGTCCGGGGAGCTGTTTTTT
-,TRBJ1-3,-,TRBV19,CASSINPHTSGNTIYF,TGTGCCAGTAGTATAAATCCTCATACCTCTGGAAACACCATATATTTT
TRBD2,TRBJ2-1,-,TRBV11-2,CASSATSVYNEQFF,TGTGCCAGCAGTGCTACTAGCGTGTACAATGAGCAGTTCTTC
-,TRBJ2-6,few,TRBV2,CASSERPSSGANVLTF,TGTGCCAGCAGTGAGAGACCCAGCTCTGGGGCCAACGTCCTGACTTTC
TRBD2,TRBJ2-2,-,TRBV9,CASNRAGGAGELFF,TGTGCCAGCAACCGGGCGGGGGGAGCCGGGGAGCTGTTTTTT
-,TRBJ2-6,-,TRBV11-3,CASSPQQGGANVLTF,TGTGCCAGCAGCCCCCAACAGGGTGGGGCCAACGTCCTGACTTTC
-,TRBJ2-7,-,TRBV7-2,CASSLASGQFYEQYF,TGTGCCAGCAGCTTAGCTTCGGGGCAGTTCTACGAGCAGTACTTC
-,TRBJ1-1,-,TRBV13,CASSPPGRENTEAFF,TGTGCCAGCAGCCCACCAGGACGAGAGAACACTGAAGCTTTCTTT
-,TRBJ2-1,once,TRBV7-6,CASSSRGNEQFF,TGTGCCAGCAGCTCTCGGGGTAATGAGCAGTTCTTC
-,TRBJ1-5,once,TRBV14,CASSQTNQPQHF,TGTGCCAGCAGCCAGACAAATCAGCCCCAGCATTTT
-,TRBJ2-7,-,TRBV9,CASSVDGAGDVYEQYF,TGTGCCAGCAGCGTAGACGGGGCAGGGGATGTGTACGAGCAGTACTTC
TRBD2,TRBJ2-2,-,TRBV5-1,CASSLNLAGGAGELFF,TGCGCCAGCAGCTTGAACCTAGCGGGAGGTGCCGGGGAGCTGTTTTTT
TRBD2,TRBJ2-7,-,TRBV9,CASSPGGGYEQYF,TGTGCCAGCAGCCCCGGGGGGGGCTACGAGCAGTACTTC
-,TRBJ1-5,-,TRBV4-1,CASSQDIAKYQRWPQHF,TGCGCCAGCAGCCAAGACATAGCGAAGTACCAAAGGTGGCCCCAGCATTTT
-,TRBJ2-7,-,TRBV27,CASSLSWPSSYEQYF,TGTGCCAGCAGTTTAAGCTGGCCTAGCTCCTACGAGCAGTACTTC
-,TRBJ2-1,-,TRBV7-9,CASSPPGHSEQFF,TGTGCCAGCAGCCCACCGGGACATTCCGAGCAGTTCTTC
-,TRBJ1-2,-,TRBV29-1,CSAQRRGISYGYTF,TGCAGCGCCCAACGCCGGGGAATCTCCTATGGCTACACCTTC
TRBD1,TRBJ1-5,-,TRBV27,CASSVTGSQPQHF,TGTGCCAGCAGTGTGACAGGGAGCCAGCCCCAGCATTTT
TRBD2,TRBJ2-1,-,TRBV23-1,CASSQSGGIDEQFF,TGCGCCAGCAGTCAATCGGGGGGGATCGATGAGCAGTTCTTC
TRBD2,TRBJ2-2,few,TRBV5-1,CASSLRFASGSTGELFF,TGCGCCAGCAGCTTAAGGTTCGCTAGCGGGAGCACCGGGGAGCTGTTTTTT
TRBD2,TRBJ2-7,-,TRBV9,CASSPAPTWEGEQYF,TGTGCCAGCAGCCCCGCCCCGACGTGGGAGGGGGAGCAGTACTTC
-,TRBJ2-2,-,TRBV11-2,CASSLDPGTGELFF,TGTGCCAGCAGCTTAGATCCCGGGACCGGGGAGCTGTTTTTT
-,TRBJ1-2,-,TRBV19,CASSKGRTSGYTF,TGTGCCAGTAGTAAAGGACGGACGTCTGGCTACACCTTC
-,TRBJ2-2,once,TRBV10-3,CAISESDTNTGELFF,TGTGCCATCAGTGAGTCTGACACGAACACCGGGGAGCTGTTTTTT
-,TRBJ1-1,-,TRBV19,CASSPDLARTEAFF,TGTGCCAGTAGTCCCGACCTAGCCAGGACTGAAGCTTTCTTT
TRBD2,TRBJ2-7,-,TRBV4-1,CASSQVDFLAGGSSYEQYF,TGCGCCAGCAGCCAAGTGGATTTCCTAGCGGGAGGATCCTCCTACGAGCAGTACTTC
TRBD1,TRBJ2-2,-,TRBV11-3,CASREGQGFTGELFF,TGTGCCAGCAGAGAGGGACAGGGCTTCACCGGGGAGCTGTTTTTT
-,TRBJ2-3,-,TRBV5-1,CASSLAGDTQYF,TGCGCCAGCAGCTTGGCCGGAGATACGCAGTATTTT
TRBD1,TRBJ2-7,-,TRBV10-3,CAISDKGQGAYEQYF,TGTGCCATCAGTGATAAGGGACAGGGGGCCTACGAGCAGTACTTC
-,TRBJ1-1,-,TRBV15,CATSRFSLNAEAFF,TGTGCCACCAGCAGATTCTCCCTGAACGCTGAAGCTTTCTTT
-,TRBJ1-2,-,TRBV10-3,CAISERQGYGYTF,TGTGCCATCAGTGAACGTCAGGGCTATGGCTACACCTTC
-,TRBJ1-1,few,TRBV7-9,CASSLGFGVNTEAFF,TGTGCCAGCAGCTTAGGGTTCGGGGTGAACACTGAAGCTTTCTTT
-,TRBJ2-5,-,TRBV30,CAWSVQREKGQETQYF,TGTGCCTGGAGTGTACAGAGGGAGAAGGGGCAAGAGACCCAGTACTTC
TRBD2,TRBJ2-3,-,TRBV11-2,CASSLGTSARTDTQYF,TGTGCCAGCAGCTTAGGGACTAGCGCCCGCACAGATACGCAGTATTTT
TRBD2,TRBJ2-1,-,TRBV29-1,CSAPTSGSGTYNEQFF,TGCAGCGCACCTACTAGCGGGAGTGGGACCTACAATGAGCAGTTCTTC
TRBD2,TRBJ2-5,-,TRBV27,CASSPLAGGFQETQYF,TGTGCCAGCAGCCCACTAGCGGGAGGGTTCCAAGAGACCCAGTACTTC
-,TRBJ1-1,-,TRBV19,CASSILGFTEAFF,TGTGCCAGTAGTATTCTAGGATTCACTGAAGCTTTCTTT
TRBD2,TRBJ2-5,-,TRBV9,CASSVGPRSGSETQYF,TGTGCCAGCAGCGTAGGTCCTCGGAGCGGGAGTGAGACCCAGTACTTC
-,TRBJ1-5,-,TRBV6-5,CASSIGSPNQPQHF,TGTGCCAGCAGTATTGGCAGCCCCAATCAGCCCCAGCATTTT
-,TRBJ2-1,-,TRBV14,CASSQELRGEQFF,TGTGCCAGCAGCCAAGAATTAAGGGGTGAGCAGTTCTTC
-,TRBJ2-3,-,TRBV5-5,CASSLDRATDTQYF,TGTGCCAGCAGCTTGGACAGGGCCACAGATACGCAGTATTTT
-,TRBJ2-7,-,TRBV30,CAWSAHPYEQYF,TGTGCCTGGAGTGCCCACCCCTACGAGCAGTACTTC
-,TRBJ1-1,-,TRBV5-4,CASSNGAGLPGGTEAFF,TGTGCCAGCAGTAACGGGGCAGGTCTACCGGGGGGGACTGAAGCTTTCTTT
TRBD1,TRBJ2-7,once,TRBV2,CASGTGYYEQYF,TGTGCCAGCGGGACAGGGTACTACGAGCAGTACTTC
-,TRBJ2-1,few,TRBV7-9,CASSPAGYNEQFF,TGTGCCAGCAGCCCCGCGGGCTACAATGAGCAGTTCTTC
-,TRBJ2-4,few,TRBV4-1,CASSQGQGTKNIQYF,TGCGCCAGCAGCCAAGGGCAGGGAACCAAAAACATTCAGTACTTC